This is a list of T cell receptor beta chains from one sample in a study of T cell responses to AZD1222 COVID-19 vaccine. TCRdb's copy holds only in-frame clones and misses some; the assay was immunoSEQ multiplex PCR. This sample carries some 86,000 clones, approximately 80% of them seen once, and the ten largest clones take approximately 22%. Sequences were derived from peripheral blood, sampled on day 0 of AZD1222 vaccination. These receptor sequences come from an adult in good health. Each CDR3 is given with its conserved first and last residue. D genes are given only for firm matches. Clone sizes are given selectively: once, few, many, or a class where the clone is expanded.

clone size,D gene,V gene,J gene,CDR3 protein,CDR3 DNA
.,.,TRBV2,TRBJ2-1,CASSLRDFFYNEQFF,TGTGCCAGCAGTCTCCGGGACTTCTTCTACAATGAGCAGTTCTTC
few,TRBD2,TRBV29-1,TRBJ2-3,CSVEGTSGGWDTQYF,TGCAGCGTGGAAGGGACTAGCGGGGGGTGGGATACGCAGTATTTT
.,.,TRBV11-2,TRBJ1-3,CASSLGIASSGNTIYF,TGTGCCAGCAGCTTAGGTATTGCCAGCTCTGGAAACACCATATATTTT
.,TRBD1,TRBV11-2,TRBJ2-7,CASSSLDRGPLEQYF,TGTGCCAGCAGCTCCCTGGACAGGGGCCCTCTCGAGCAGTACTTC
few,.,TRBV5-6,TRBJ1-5,CASSLVGAEGQPQHF,TGTGCCAGCAGCTTGGTGGGGGCCGAAGGTCAGCCCCAGCATTTT
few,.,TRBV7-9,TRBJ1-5,CASSLGLGSNQPQHF,TGTGCCAGCAGCTTAGGGTTGGGAAGCAATCAGCCCCAGCATTTT
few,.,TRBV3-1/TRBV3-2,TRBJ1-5,CASSQAGQPQHF,TGTGCCAGCAGCCAAGCAGGTCAGCCCCAGCATTTT
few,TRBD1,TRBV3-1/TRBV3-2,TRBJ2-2,CASSYGTASLFF,TGTGCCAGCAGCTATGGGACAGCTAGTCTGTTTTTT
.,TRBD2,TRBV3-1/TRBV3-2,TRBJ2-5,CASSHSTRLAGETQYF,TGTGCCAGCAGCCATTCGACCCGACTAGCGGGAGAGACCCAGTACTTC
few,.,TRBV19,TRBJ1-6,CASRMAGLIPNSPLHF,TGTGCCAGTAGGATGGCAGGGCTTATTCCTAATTCACCCCTCCACTTT
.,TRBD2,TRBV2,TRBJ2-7,CASSEAWSGRVSYEQYF,TGTGCCAGCAGTGAAGCGTGGAGCGGGAGGGTTTCCTACGAGCAGTACTTC
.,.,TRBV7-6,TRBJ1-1,CASSLAGANTEAFF,TGTGCCAGCAGCTTAGCTGGGGCGAACACTGAAGCTTTCTTT
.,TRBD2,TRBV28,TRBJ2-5,CASSFGGTISQETQYF,TGTGCCAGCAGTTTCGGGGGGACCATTTCTCAAGAGACCCAGTACTTC
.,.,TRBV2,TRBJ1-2,CASSEVFSYGYTF,TGTGCCAGCAGTGAGGTGTTTAGTTATGGCTACACCTTC
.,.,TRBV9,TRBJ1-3,CASSVNPAGGSRANTIYF,TGTGCCAGCAGCGTAAACCCCGCGGGCGGATCCAGGGCAAACACCATATATTTT
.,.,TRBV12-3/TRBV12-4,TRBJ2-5,CASTGRGETQYF,TGTGCCAGCACAGGGAGAGGAGAGACCCAGTACTTC
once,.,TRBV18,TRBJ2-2,CASSAGTGELFF,TGTGCCAGCTCGGCGGGCACCGGGGAGCTGTTTTTT
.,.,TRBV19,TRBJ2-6,CASSPQDYSGANVLTF,TGTGCCAGTAGTCCACAGGATTACTCTGGGGCCAACGTCCTGACTTTC
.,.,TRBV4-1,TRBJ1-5,CASSQGPTSGPQHF,TGCGCCAGCAGCCAAGGGCCCACCTCGGGGCCCCAGCATTTT
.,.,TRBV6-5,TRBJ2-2,CAIGLTGELFF,TGTGCCATAGGGCTTACCGGGGAGCTGTTTTTT
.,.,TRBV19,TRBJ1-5,CASSILSQGGTQPQHF,TGTGCCAGTAGTATTCTTTCCCAGGGAGGGACTCAGCCCCAGCATTTT
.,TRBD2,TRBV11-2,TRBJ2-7,CASSYGTSGSYEQYF,TGTGCCAGCAGCTACGGGACTAGCGGGTCCTACGAGCAGTACTTC
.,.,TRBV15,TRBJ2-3,CATSTRQGGWADTQYF,TGTGCCACCAGTACCCGACAGGGAGGTTGGGCAGATACGCAGTATTTT
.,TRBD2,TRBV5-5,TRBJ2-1,CASSFPRSGVNNEQFF,TGTGCCAGCAGCTTCCCCAGGAGCGGGGTAAACAATGAGCAGTTCTTC
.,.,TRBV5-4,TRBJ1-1,CASSLEGSSYPTNTEAFF,TGTGCCAGCAGCTTGGAGGGTTCCTCTTACCCTACTAACACTGAAGCTTTCTTT
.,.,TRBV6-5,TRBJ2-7,CASSYSGGGQTQYF,TGTGCCAGCAGTTACTCGGGCGGGGGCCAGACTCAGTACTTC
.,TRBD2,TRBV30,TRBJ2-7,CAWSVDSGYEQYF,TGTGCCTGGAGTGTAGATAGCGGGTACGAGCAGTACTTC
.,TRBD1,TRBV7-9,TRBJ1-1,CASSLTGIMNTEAFF,TGTGCCAGCAGCCTGACAGGGATAATGAACACTGAAGCTTTCTTT
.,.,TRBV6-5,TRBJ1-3,CASSYSPNSGNTIYF,TGTGCCAGCAGTTACTCTCCGAACTCTGGAAACACCATATATTTT
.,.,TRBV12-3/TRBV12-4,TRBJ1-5,CASSLVNQPQHF,TGTGCCAGCAGTTTAGTGAATCAGCCCCAGCATTTT
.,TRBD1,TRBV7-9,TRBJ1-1,CASSGQGAGNTEAFF,TGTGCCAGCAGCGGACAGGGGGCTGGTAACACTGAAGCTTTCTTT